This TCR beta chain was documented in a study of blood T cell repertoires in COVID-19. Overall study: Italy, Spain and the United States were the sources of the convalescent and acute COVID-19 samples. In each case, the material was cDNA or gDNA derived from T cells, B-cell-depleted T cells, or PBMCs.

Germline V lookup: CDR1 GTSNPN, CDR2 SVGIG (reference sequence). The CDR3 is 19 residues long. The V and J ends lost 2 bases and 0 bases respectively, with 20 bases between them. Original analysis: Reference gene primer amplification yielded estimated nucleated cell counts. The assay was immunoSEQ multiplex PCR, and TCRdb's table has in-frame clones only and misses some. V and J calls and clone size follow that table, whereas D and trimming were derived from the DNA. Of about 270,000 clones in the sample, approximately 77% were seen once. The sample comprised peripheral blood. The chain carries TRBV30 and TRBJ1-6; D gene ambiguous. The origin of this receptor is a woman in her late teens or twenties with acute or convalescent COVID-19. The CDR3 DNA is TGTGCCTGGAGTATCTTTATGGGCACCCAAAGCTCCTATAATTCACCCCTCCACTTT. Protein product: CAWSIFMGTQSSYNSPLHF. The whole variable domain, remainder taken from reference TRBV30 and TRBJ1-6, is SQTIHQWPATLVQPVGSPLSLECTVEGTSNPNLYWYRQAAGRGLQLLFYSVGIGQISSEVPQNLSASRPQDRQFILSSKKLLLSDSGFYLCAWSIFMGTQSSYNSPLHFGNGTRLTVT.